Presented here are 18 T cell receptor beta chains from one specimen sequenced in a study of vaccination effects on CD4 cells after COVID-19. It was after approximately 10 days of culture that CD4+ T cells were isolated. Everyone in the study got two shots of either the BNT162b2 or mRNA-1273 vaccine. No antigen is known for these receptors. Assay: immunoSEQ multiplex PCR; the TCRdb copy retains only in-frame clones and omits some. The sample consists of 66,000 or so clones, 74% of them appearing once. Here the sequenced sample was CD4+ T cells from PBMCs cultured without peptide, taken after COVID-19 vaccination. The source of these receptors is a human donor who received a COVID-19 vaccine.

The chain combines TRBV6-5 with TRBJ1-3; D is unclear. The CDR3 runs to 13 residues. CDR1 and CDR2 from the germline V gene are MNHEY and SVGAGI. The V end was cut by 8 bases, the J end by 0 bases, with 8 bases between. Written as DNA, the CDR3 is TGTGCCAGCCGCCCCTCCTCTGGAAACACCATATATTTT. It specifies CASRPSSGNTIYF.

This sequence joins TRBV3-1 (or the pseudogene TRBV3-2) and TRBJ2-2, with 7 bases lining up with TRBD2. This CDR3 contains 15 residues. The junction had 3 bases not matched to a gene; V was cut back by 1 base and J by 4 bases. Germline CDR1 and CDR2: LGHDT and YNNKEL (reference sequence). The CDR3 DNA is TGTGCCAGCAGCCAAGGGACTAGACTCACCGGGGAGCTGTTTTTT. As protein: CASSQGTRLTGELFF.

The rearrangement joins TRBV24-1 to TRBJ2-3, with 10 bases identical to TRBD1. Germline V lookup: CDR1 KGHDR, CDR2 SFDVKD. CDR3 length: 18 residues. V shed 0 bases and J 1 base; nucleotides not matched to a gene: 6. The CDR3 here is CATSDLQTGTGGTDTQYF. In DNA form, the CDR3 reads TGTGCCACCAGTGATTTGCAAACGGGGACAGGGGGCACAGATACGCAGTATTTT.

The chain combines TRBV2 with TRBJ1-4; no reliable D call. The germline V and J ends were trimmed by 8 bases and 0 bases, with 10 bases remaining between them. This CDR3 contains 14 residues. CDR1 and CDR2 from the germline V gene are SNHLY and FYNNEI. The CDR3 loop reads CASRPVATNEKLFF. The CDR3 DNA reads TGTGCCAGCCGTCCGGTCGCAACTAATGAAAAACTGTTTTTT.

V gene TRBV5-5 combines with J gene TRBJ1-2, with 9 bases fitting TRBD1. The CDR3 loop spans 14 amino acids. The V and J ends lost 4 bases and 8 bases, in that order; junction bases with no gene match: 9. Per the germline V gene, CDR1 is SGHKS and CDR2 is YYEKEE (reference sequence). The CDR3 bases are TGTGCCAGCAGCCGGGGACAGGGAGGTACGGGCTACACCTTC. This codes for CASSRGQGGTGYTF.

This chain links TRBV2 with TRBJ1-5, with TRBD1 as a possible D gene (5 bases). The CDR3 contains 15 residues. V was trimmed by 6 bases and J by 3 bases, leaving 15 bases between them. Germline V gene sequence: CDR1 SNHLY, CDR2 FYNNEI. The CDR3: CASRGIKGNNQPQHF. CDR3 sequence (DNA): TGTGCCAGCAGAGGGATCAAGGGGAACAATCAGCCCCAGCATTTT.

This sequence joins TRBV19 and TRBJ2-3; a weak D match, TRBD1 (5 bases). Trimming removed 6 bases at V and 0 bases at J, with 10 bases between. Germline V gene data show CDR1 as LNHDA and CDR2 as SQIVND (reference sequence). The CDR3 totals 14 residues. The CDR3, as DNA: TGTGCCAGTAGGCAGGGCACAAGCACAGATACGCAGTATTTT. Amino acids: CASRQGTSTDTQYF.

CDR3 in amino acids: CASSPASGRGETQYF. Here the CDR3 DNA reads TGTGCCAGCTCACCAGCTTCGGGAAGGGGGGAGACCCAGTACTTC. The chain uses TRBV18 and TRBJ2-5; maybe TRBD1 (6 bases). The CDR3 extends over 15 amino acids. Germline-derived CDR1 and CDR2 are KGHSH and LQKENI. V lost 2 bases and J lost 5, with 15 bases in between.

V usage is TRBV18 and J usage is TRBJ2-5, with TRBD1 identical over 10 bases. With 6 bases clipped from V and 4 bases from J, the junction kept 5 bases outside the gene matches. From germline, CDR1 is KGHSH and CDR2 LQKENI. The CDR3 runs 14 residues. The CDR3 nucleotides read TGTGCCAGCTCCCCCGACAGGGGGCCAGAGACCCAGTACTTC. Translation: CASSPDRGPETQYF.

This clone was observed a single time. The V gene is TRBV12-3 or TRBV12-4, the J gene TRBJ1-1, with D tentatively TRBD1 (5 bases). V was shortened by 6 bases and J by 5 bases, with 10 bases between the two germline ends. The CDR3 runs 12 residues. The CDR3 DNA reads TGTGCCAGCAGCGCAGGGTATACTGAAGCTTTCTTT. This sequence encodes CASSAGYTEAFF.

The chain uses TRBV6-2 or TRBV6-3 and TRBJ2-7; perhaps TRBD1 as D (7 bases). CDR1 and CDR2 (germline): MNHEY, SVGEGT. V was cut by 2 bases and J by 4 bases, with 12 bases left in between. The CDR3 has 14 residues. The CDR3 DNA is TGTGCCAGCAGTTACCAACAGGGGAGGTACGAGCAGTACGTC. Amino acids: CASSYQQGRYEQYV.

V is TRBV4-1 and J is TRBJ1-6; D is perhaps TRBD1 (6 bases). V was pared by 3 bases and J by 5 bases, with 14 bases between. The CDR3 contains 16 residues. CDR1 and CDR2 from the germline V gene are MGHRA and YSYEKL. The CDR3, as DNA: TGCGCCAGCAGCCATGCACAGGGTTTCGATAATTCACCCCTCCACTTT. Translated, it gives CASSHAQGFDNSPLHF.

J is TRBJ2-2 and V is TRBV9, with 9 bases lining up with TRBD2. Germline V lookup: CDR1 SGDLS, CDR2 YYNGEE. V dropped 0 bases and J dropped 6; count of bases not matched to a gene: 6. This CDR3 contains 16 residues. This chain's CDR3 is CASSVVVAGAAGELFF. CDR3 DNA: TGTGCCAGCAGCGTAGTTGTAGCGGGGGCCGCCGGGGAGCTGTTTTTT. The variable domain in full, completed from reference TRBV9 and TRBJ2-2, reads DSGVTQTPKHLITATGQRVTLRCSPRSGDLSVYWYQQSLDQGLQFLIQYYNGEERAKGNILERFSAQQFPDLHSELNLSSLELGDSALYFCASSVVVAGAAGELFFGEGSRLTVL.

The gene calls are TRBV18 and TRBJ2-7; TRBD1 is a possible D gene (5 bases). This CDR3 contains 14 residues. Trimming took off 2 bases at V and 4 bases at J, with 12 bases between the two ends. Germline loops: CDR1 KGHSH, CDR2 LQKENI. The CDR3 DNA reads TGTGCCAGCTCACCAGGGGCCTCTGCATACGAGCAGTACGTC. This codes for CASSPGASAYEQYV.

This clone came up a few times. The chain recombines TRBV3-1 (or the pseudogene TRBV3-2) with TRBJ1-4, with D hard to call. V shed 2 bases and J shed 13 bases, with 20 bases lying between them. CDR1 and CDR2 from the germline V gene are LGHDT and YNNKEL (reference sequence). The CDR3 consists of 15 residues. DNA for the CDR3: TGTGCCAGCAGCCAATCTGGCAGCGAGAAAAACTTACTGTTTTTT. Its translation: CASSQSGSEKNLLFF.

The chain is built from TRBV5-1 and TRBJ2-1; 7 bases line up with TRBD2. V trimming: 0 bases; J trimming: 3 bases; junction bases outside the gene matches: 6. Germline V gene data show CDR1 as SGHRS and CDR2 as YFSETQ. The CDR3 totals 16 residues. CDR3 protein: CASSLVLGGSYNEQFF. Here the CDR3 DNA reads TGCGCCAGCAGCTTGGTGCTCGGCGGGAGCTACAATGAGCAGTTCTTC.

This clone was detected only a few times. The genes are TRBV7-9 and TRBJ2-7, with a weak D call TRBD2 (6 bases). V lost 7 bases, J lost 5 bases, and 21 bases lay in between. The CDR3 is 15 residues long. Germline assignment: CDR1 SEHNR and CDR2 FQNEAQ (reference sequence). The CDR3 region has the DNA TGTGCCAGCACCTTGGGAGGTCACAAAGGGGACGAGCAGTACGTC. The encoded protein is CASTLGGHKGDEQYV.

The V call is TRBV7-9, the J call TRBJ2-1, with 9 bases aligning to TRBD2. The CDR3 runs to 15 residues. CDR1 and CDR2 (germline): SEHNR, FQNEAQ (reference sequence). The V and J ends lost 3 bases and 9 bases, in that order; junction bases with no gene match: 9. The DNA for the CDR3 is TGTGCCAGCAGCTTGGGGAGCGGGGGGCCGGGTGAGCAGTTCTTC. Protein product: CASSLGSGGPGEQFF.